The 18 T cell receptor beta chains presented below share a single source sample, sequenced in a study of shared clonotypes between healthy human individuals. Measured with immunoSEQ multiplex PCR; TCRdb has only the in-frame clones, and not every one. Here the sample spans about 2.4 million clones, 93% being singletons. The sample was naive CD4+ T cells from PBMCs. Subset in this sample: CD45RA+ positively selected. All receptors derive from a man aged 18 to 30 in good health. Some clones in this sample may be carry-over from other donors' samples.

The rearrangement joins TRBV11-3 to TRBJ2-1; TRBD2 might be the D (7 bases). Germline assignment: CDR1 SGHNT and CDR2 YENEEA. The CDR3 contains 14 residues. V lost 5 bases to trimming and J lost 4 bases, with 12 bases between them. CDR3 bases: TGTGCCAGCAGCGTGGGGGGGGCTTACAATGAGCAGTTCTTC. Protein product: CASSVGGAYNEQFF.

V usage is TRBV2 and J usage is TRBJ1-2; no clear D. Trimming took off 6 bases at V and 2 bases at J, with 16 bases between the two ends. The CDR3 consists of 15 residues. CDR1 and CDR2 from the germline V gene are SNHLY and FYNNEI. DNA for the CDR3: TGTGCCAGCAGGAACCCCACAGATTACAACTATGGCTACACCTTC. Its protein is CASRNPTDYNYGYTF.

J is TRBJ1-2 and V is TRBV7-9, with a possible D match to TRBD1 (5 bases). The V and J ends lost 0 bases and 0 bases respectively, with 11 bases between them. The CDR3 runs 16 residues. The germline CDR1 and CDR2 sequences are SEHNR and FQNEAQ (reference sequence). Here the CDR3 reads CASSLAGDLANYGYTF. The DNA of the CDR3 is TGTGCCAGCAGCTTAGCAGGGGACCTAGCTAACTATGGCTACACCTTC. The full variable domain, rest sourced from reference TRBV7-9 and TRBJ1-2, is DTGVSQNPRHKITKRGQNVTFRCDPISEHNRLYWYRQTLGQGPEFLTYFQNEAQLEKSRLLSDRFSAERPKGSFSTLEIQRTEQGDSAMYLCASSLAGDLANYGYTFGSGTRLTVV.

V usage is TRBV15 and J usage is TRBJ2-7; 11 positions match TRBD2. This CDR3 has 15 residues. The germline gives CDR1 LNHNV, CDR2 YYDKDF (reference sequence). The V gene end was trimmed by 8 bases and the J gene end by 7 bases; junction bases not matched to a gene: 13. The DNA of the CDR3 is TGTGCCACCCGCCAGGGGATAGCGGGAGGGCAGGAGCAGTACTTC. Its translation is CATRQGIAGGQEQYF.

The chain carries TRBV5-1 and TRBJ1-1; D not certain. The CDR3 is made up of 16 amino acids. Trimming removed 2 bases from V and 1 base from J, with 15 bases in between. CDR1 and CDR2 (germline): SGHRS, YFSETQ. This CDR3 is CASSFRTDRSNTEAFF. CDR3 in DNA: TGCGCCAGCAGCTTCCGCACAGACCGTTCGAACACTGAAGCTTTCTTT.

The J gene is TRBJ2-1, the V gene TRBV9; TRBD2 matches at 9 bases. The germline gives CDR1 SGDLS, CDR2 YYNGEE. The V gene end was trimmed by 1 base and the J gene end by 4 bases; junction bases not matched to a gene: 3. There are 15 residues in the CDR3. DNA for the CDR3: TGTGCCAGCAGCGTAACTAGCGGGCTTTACAATGAGCAGTTCTTC. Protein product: CASSVTSGLYNEQFF.

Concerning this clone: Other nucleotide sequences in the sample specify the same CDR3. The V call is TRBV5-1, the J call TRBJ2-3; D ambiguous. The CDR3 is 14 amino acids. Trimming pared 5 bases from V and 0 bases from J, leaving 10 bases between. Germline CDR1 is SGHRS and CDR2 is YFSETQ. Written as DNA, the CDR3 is TGCGCCAGCAGTCTCGAGTCTAGCACAGATACGCAGTATTTT. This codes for CASSLESSTDTQYF.

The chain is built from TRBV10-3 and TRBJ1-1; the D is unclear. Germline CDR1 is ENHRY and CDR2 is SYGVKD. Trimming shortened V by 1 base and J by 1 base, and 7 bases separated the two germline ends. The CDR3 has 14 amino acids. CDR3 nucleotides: TGTGCCATCAGTGAGTTCGAAGGGAACACTGAAGCTTTCTTT. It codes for CAISEFEGNTEAFF.

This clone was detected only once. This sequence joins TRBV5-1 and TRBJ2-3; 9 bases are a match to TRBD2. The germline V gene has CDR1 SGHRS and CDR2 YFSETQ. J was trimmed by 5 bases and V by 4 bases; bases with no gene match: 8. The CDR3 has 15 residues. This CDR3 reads CASSQGLADGDTQYF. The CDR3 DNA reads TGCGCCAGCAGCCAGGGACTAGCTGACGGAGATACGCAGTATTTT. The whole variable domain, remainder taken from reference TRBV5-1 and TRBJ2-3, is KAGVTQTPRYLIKTRGQQVTLSCSPISGHRSVSWYQQTPGQGLQFLFEYFSETQRNKGNFPGRFSGRQFSNSRSEMNVSTLELGDSALYLCASSQGLADGDTQYFGPGTRLTVL.

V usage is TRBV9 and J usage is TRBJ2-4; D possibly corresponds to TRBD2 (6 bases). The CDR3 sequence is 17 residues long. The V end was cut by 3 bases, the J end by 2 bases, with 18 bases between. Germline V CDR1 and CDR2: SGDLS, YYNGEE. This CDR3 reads CASSETVVGGTKNIQYF. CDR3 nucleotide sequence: TGTGCCAGCAGCGAAACCGTAGTTGGGGGGACCAAAAACATTCAGTACTTC. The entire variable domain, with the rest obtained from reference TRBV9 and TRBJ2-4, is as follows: DSGVTQTPKHLITATGQRVTLRCSPRSGDLSVYWYQQSLDQGLQFLIQYYNGEERAKGNILERFSAQQFPDLHSELNLSSLELGDSALYFCASSETVVGGTKNIQYFGAGTRLSVL.

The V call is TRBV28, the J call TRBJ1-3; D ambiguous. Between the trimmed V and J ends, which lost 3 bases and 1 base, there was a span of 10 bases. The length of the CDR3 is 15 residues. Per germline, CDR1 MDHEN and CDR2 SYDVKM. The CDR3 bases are TGTGCCAGCAGTTTTCCCCTCCAGTCTGGAAACACCATATATTTT. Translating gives CASSFPLQSGNTIYF.

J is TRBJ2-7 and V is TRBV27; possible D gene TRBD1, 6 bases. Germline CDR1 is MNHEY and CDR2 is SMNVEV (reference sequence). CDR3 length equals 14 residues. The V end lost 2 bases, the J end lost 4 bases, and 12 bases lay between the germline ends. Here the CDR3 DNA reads TGTGCCAGCAGTTTACTGGACAGTAAGTACGAGCAGTACTTC. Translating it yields CASSLLDSKYEQYF.

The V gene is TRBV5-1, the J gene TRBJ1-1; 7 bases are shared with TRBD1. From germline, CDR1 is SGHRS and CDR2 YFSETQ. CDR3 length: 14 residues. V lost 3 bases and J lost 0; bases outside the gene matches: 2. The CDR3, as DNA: TGCGCCAGCAGCTCAGGACAGGTGAACACTGAAGCTTTCTTT. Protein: CASSSGQVNTEAFF.

CDR3 sequence reads: CASSRLAAHMDNEQFF. The CDR3 DNA follows: TGTGCCAGCAGCCGACTAGCGGCCCATATGGACAATGAGCAGTTCTTC. This sequence joins TRBV7-8 and TRBJ2-1; 9 nucleotides match TRBD2. This CDR3 is 16 amino acids long. The ends lost 5 bases at V and 5 bases at J; junction bases unmatched: 10. Germline lookup yields CDR1 SGHVS and CDR2 FQNEAQ. The full variable domain, its missing parts supplied by reference TRBV7-8 and TRBJ2-1, is GAGVSQSPRYKVAKRGQDVALRCDPISGHVSLFWYQQALGQGPEFLTYFQNEAQLDKSGLPSDRFFAERPEGSVSTLKIQRTQQEDSAVYLCASSRLAAHMDNEQFFGPGTRLTVL.

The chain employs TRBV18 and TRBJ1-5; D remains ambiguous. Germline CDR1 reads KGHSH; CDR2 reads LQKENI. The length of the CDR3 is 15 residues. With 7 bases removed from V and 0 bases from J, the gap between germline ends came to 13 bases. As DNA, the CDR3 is TGTGCCAGCTTTGGAGCCATTGATAGCAATCAGCCCCAGCATTTT. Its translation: CASFGAIDSNQPQHF.

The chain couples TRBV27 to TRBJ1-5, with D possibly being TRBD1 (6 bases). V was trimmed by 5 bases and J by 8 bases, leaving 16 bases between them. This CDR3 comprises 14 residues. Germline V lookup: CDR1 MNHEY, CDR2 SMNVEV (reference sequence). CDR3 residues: CASSRYQGSEPQHF. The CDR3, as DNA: TGTGCCAGCAGTCGGTATCAGGGGAGCGAGCCCCAGCATTTT.

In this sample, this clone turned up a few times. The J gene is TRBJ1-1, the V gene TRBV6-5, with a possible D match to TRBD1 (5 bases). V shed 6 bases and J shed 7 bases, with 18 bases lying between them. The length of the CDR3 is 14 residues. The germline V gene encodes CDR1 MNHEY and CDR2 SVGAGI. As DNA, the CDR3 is TGTGCCAGCAGCCTCGTTAGGGGTGGTGTTGAAGCTTTCTTT. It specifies CASSLVRGGVEAFF.

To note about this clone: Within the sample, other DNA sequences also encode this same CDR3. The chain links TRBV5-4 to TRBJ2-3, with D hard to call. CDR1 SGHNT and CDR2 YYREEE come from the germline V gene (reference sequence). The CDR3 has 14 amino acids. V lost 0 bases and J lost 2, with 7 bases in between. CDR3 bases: TGTGCCAGCAGCTTGGGCCAGATCACAGATACGCAGTATTTT. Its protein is CASSLGQITDTQYF.